This T cell receptor (beta chain) emerged from a study of CD8 T cells in ankylosing spondylitis. Study outcomes and limitations: Seemingly distinctive of ankylosing spondylitis blood was a TCR beta motif formed by eight highly homologous variants. Previously reported in reactive arthritis synovial fluid and blood were some of the motif variants. Disease-associated clones were reportedly significantly overrepresented in matched ankylosing spondylitis synovial fluid.

There are 12 residues in the CDR3. Trimming removed 6 bases at V and 6 bases at J, with 12 bases between. CDR1 is ENHRY and CDR2 is SYGVKD in the germline V gene. This clonotype was counted ten times or more. Its antigen is still unknown. The authors made TCR beta libraries by quantitative 5'-RACE with molecular barcodes. A single record per CDR3 protein comes from TCRdb applying MiXCR to the 5' RACE reads. The sample has 800,000 to 900,000 distinct CDR3 sequences; about 10% are singletons. The rearrangement uses TRBV10-3 and TRBJ2-7, with D unclear. The sequencing input was blood, either unsorted or a sorted T cell fraction (not recorded which). This sequence was found in a male donor with ankylosing spondylitis. CDR3 sequence reads: CAIRDVRGEQYF. The CDR3 DNA reads as TGTGCCATCAGGGACGTGCGAGGCGAGCAGTACTTC.